The clone carrying this T cell receptor (beta chain) was picked up one time. The CDR3 is 13 residues long. Per the germline V gene, CDR1 is MNHEY and CDR2 is SMNVEV (reference sequence). Trimming pared 6 bases from V and 2 bases from J, leaving 11 bases between. The sample is drawn from a study of PD-1 and CTLA-4 blockade in melanoma. TCRdb's table, derived via immunoSEQ multiplex PCR, lists solely in-frame clones and lacks some. This table holds 20,000 to 25,000 clones, approximately 88% found once. The clonotype originates from a human donor with melanoma. The sequences come from CD8+ T cells from peripheral blood, collected before anti-PD-1 treatment. The chain recombines TRBV27 with TRBJ2-7; D is perhaps TRBD1 (7 bases). In nucleotides, the CDR3 is TGTGCCAGCAGCAGGGGGGAGCCCTACGAGCAGTACTTC. Its protein product is CASSRGEPYEQYF.